Sequencing of this TCR beta chain was carried out in a study of blood T cell repertoires in COVID-19. Generated by immunoSEQ multiplex PCR, the TCRdb table keeps only in-frame clones and is missing some. The sample yields some 140,000 clones, roughly 83% seen once. Sample: peripheral blood. The TCR comes from a woman in her fifties or sixties with acute or convalescent COVID-19.

CDR3 sequence: CAANDFSSGANVLTF. The CDR3 nucleotides are TGTGCCGCGAATGACTTCAGCTCTGGGGCCAACGTCCTGACTTTC. The gene calls are TRBV19 and TRBJ2-6; no clear D gene. Germline values: CDR1 LNHDA, CDR2 SQIVND (reference sequence). V lost 11 bases to trimming and J lost 0 bases, with 14 bases between them. The CDR3 loop spans 15 amino acids.